The 15 T cell receptor beta chains below come from one sample, sequenced in a study of T cell repertoires in cytomegalovirus infection. These receptors lack a known antigen. TCRdb called the reads again in MiXCR, with one record for every CDR3 protein. The sample lists approximately 1,000,000 distinct CDR3 sequences; approximately 31% were seen once. Sample: cultured CD8+ T cells from PBMCs, taken from culture after CMV antigen stimulation. The receptors derive from a human donor in good health (CMV status not recorded). Some clones in this sample may be carry-over from other donors' samples.

V gene TRBV6-6 combines with J gene TRBJ2-1; 7 positions agree with TRBD2. V lost 2 bases to trimming and J lost 10 bases; unmatched junction nucleotides: 2. Per the germline V gene, CDR1 is MNHNY and CDR2 is SVGAGI (reference sequence). The CDR3 runs to 12 residues. The CDR3 spells CASSYQGLEQFF. The CDR3 region has the DNA TGTGCCAGCAGTTACCAGGGACTAGAGCAGTTCTTC.

This CDR3 is CASSDTETSQETQYF. For the CDR3, the DNA is TGTGCCAGCAGCGATACCGAGACCAGCCAAGAGACCCAGTACTTC. The chain links TRBV6-2 or TRBV6-3 to TRBJ2-5, with no clear D. Per germline, CDR1 MNHEY and CDR2 SVGEGT. This CDR3 has 15 residues. Trimming left V 6 bases short and J 1 base short, with 15 bases between.

Worth noting for this clonotype: A much larger clone is a single base away; this may be a read error. V and J are TRBV7-2 and TRBJ2-3, with 7 bases that match TRBD1. Losses at the gene ends were 2 bases for V and 2 bases for J; bases not matched to a gene: 4. Germline V CDR1 and CDR2: SGHTA, FQGNSA. CDR3 length: 15 amino acids. The CDR3 nucleotides read TGTGCCAGCAGCTTATCGGACAGGACCACAGATACGCAGTATTTT. The encoded protein is CASSLSDRTTDTQYF.

This clonotype was counted ten times or more. The chain couples TRBV7-8 to TRBJ1-1; TRBD1 aligns across 9 bases. V lost 5 bases to trimming and J lost 0 bases; unmatched junction nucleotides: 10. From germline, CDR1 is SGHVS and CDR2 FQNEAQ. The CDR3 length is 17 residues. The CDR3: CASSNGQGKQLNTEAFF. The CDR3 coding sequence is TGTGCCAGCAGCAACGGACAGGGGAAACAACTGAACACTGAAGCTTTCTTT.

This chain joins TRBV28 and TRBJ1-1, with 7 bases fitting TRBD1. This CDR3 is built from 15 residues. The germline V gene encodes CDR1 MDHEN and CDR2 SYDVKM. V shed 3 bases, J shed 1 base, and the junction held 5 bases outside the gene matches. Written as DNA, the CDR3 is TGTGCCAGCAGTTTCTCGACAGGGCGGAACACTGAAGCTTTCTTT. This codes for CASSFSTGRNTEAFF.

The chain employs TRBV27 and TRBJ2-2, with 9 bases that match TRBD1. The CDR3 length is 14 residues. Per germline, CDR1 MNHEY and CDR2 SMNVEV (reference sequence). Trimming took 6 bases from V and 4 from J; bases not matched to a gene: 3. The CDR3 sequence is CASRQGAGTGELFF. CDR3 DNA sequence: TGTGCCAGCAGACAGGGGGCCGGCACCGGGGAGCTGTTTTTT.

This clonotype has a handful of counts. The gene calls are TRBV10-3 and TRBJ2-3; TRBD2 aligns across 10 bases. This CDR3 spans 15 amino acids. Germline V gives CDR1 ENHRY, CDR2 SYGVKD. The V and J ends lost 6 bases and 2 bases, in that order; junction bases with no gene match: 5. The CDR3 DNA reads as TGTGCCATCAGCCAGCGGGGGGGTATCACAGATACGCAGTATTTT. Amino acid sequence: CAISQRGGITDTQYF.

The V gene is TRBV10-3, the J gene TRBJ2-2; weak D call: TRBD1 (6 bases). Trimming removed 3 bases at V and 7 bases at J, with 18 bases between. The CDR3 is made up of 16 amino acids. CDR1 and CDR2 from the germline V gene are ENHRY and SYGVKD. CDR3 coding DNA: TGTGCCATCAGTGATAGTCTGGGGGCGCTTAACGGGGAGCTGTTTTTT. Translating gives CAISDSLGALNGELFF.

V usage is TRBV4-2 and J usage is TRBJ2-2; D is possibly TRBD2 (5 bases). With 0 bases removed from V and 4 bases from J, the gap between germline ends came to 9 bases. The germline V gene encodes CDR1 LGHNA and CDR2 YNFKEQ. CDR3 length: 15 amino acids. CDR3 in DNA: TGTGCCAGCAGCCAAGAGGGCGGGTTCACCGGGGAGCTGTTTTTT. Protein: CASSQEGGFTGELFF.

The J gene is TRBJ2-4, the V gene TRBV14, with 8 bases identical to TRBD1. The germline V gene has CDR1 SGHDN and CDR2 FVKESK. Trimming took 4 bases from V and 4 from J; bases not matched to a gene: 3. There are 14 residues in the CDR3. CDR3 protein: CASSPDREKNIQYF. DNA of the CDR3: TGTGCCAGCAGCCCGGACAGGGAAAAAAACATTCAGTACTTC.

V usage is TRBV4-3 and J usage is TRBJ2-5; D may be TRBD1 or TRBD2 (6 bases each). This CDR3 contains 16 residues. Trimming pared 0 bases from V and 5 bases from J, leaving 16 bases between. Germline V gene data show CDR1 as LGHNA and CDR2 as YSLEER. The CDR3 sequence is CASSQEDRGRQETQYF. The CDR3 region has the DNA TGCGCCAGCAGCCAAGAGGATCGGGGGCGTCAGGAGACCCAGTACTTC.

This clonotype was seen a handful of times. The chain employs TRBV6-6 and TRBJ1-5; D unclear. The CDR3 contains 14 residues. Germline V gene lookup returns CDR1 MNHNY and CDR2 SVGAGI (reference sequence). V lost 6 bases and J 6 bases, leaving 15 bases between the germline ends. The CDR3 nucleotides read TGTGCCAGCAGCATACAAGGGATTAGTCAGCCCCAGCATTTT. Protein product: CASSIQGISQPQHF.

This clonotype was detected once. V and J are TRBV6-5 and TRBJ2-1; 13 bases fit TRBD2. Germline CDR1 and CDR2: MNHEY and SVGAGI. This CDR3 spans 16 amino acids. V lost 0 bases, J lost 8 bases, and 4 bases stayed unmatched. CDR3 in DNA: TGTGCCAGCAGTTACTCTGGACTAGCGGGGGAGGATGAGCAGTTCTTC. It is translated as CASSYSGLAGEDEQFF.

This clonotype has ten or more counts. This chain uses TRBV6-2 or TRBV6-3 with TRBJ1-1; the D gene is possibly TRBD1 (6 bases). V lost 5 bases and J 1 base, leaving 17 bases between the germline ends. The CDR3 is made up of 16 amino acids. From germline, CDR1 is MNHEY and CDR2 SVGEGT. The CDR3 bases are TGTGCCAGCAGTAACACCGCACAGGGACGGAACACTGAAGCTTTCTTT. Protein product: CASSNTAQGRNTEAFF.

The chain joins TRBV12-3 or TRBV12-4 to TRBJ1-1; the D gene is possibly TRBD1 (6 bases). V shed 3 bases and J shed 1 base, with 12 bases lying between them. The CDR3 loop spans 15 amino acids. CDR3 loop: CASSFRPGANTEAFF. In nucleotides, the CDR3 is TGTGCCAGCAGTTTTAGGCCAGGGGCGAACACTGAAGCTTTCTTT.